The sequence of this TCR beta chain was determined in a study of blood T cells in healthy people across ages. General study findings and limits: Estimates of diversity drawn from one million T cells were considered underestimates. More naive CD4+ cells and higher diversity were found in long-lived than in aged donors.

Only a few counts were recorded for this clonotype. Its antigen is as yet unknown. A J-beta primer mix and a sample-barcoded 5' primer were used in a second PCR of roughly 6 to 12 cycles. Every single cDNA molecule received a tag from a template-switch adaptor with 12 random nucleotides. Via MiXCR, TCRdb re-called the 5' RACE reads, giving one row per CDR3 protein. Of around 1.5 million distinct CDR3 sequences in the sample, roughly a third were seen once. The germline V gene has CDR1 DFQATT and CDR2 SNEGSKA (reference sequence). Unmatched junction bases numbered 3, after V lost 2 bases and J lost 6 bases. The CDR3 contains 13 residues.

The TCR comes from a woman aged 25 to 45 in good health. The material sequenced was blood. This sequence joins TRBV20-1 and TRBJ1-2, with 10 bases lining up with TRBD1. CDR3 residues: CSARTGTGDGYTF. As DNA, the CDR3 is TGCAGTGCTAGAACCGGGACAGGGGATGGCTACACCTTC.